A single sample gave rise to the 3 T cell receptor beta chains below, sequenced in a study of Graves' ophthalmopathy and Graves' hyperthyroidism. For repertoire sequencing, the TCR beta CDR3 regions were amplified from RNA transcripts. In the first round, RT-PCR was carried out with HTBI primers, and a multiplex PCR formed the second round. TCRdb called the multiplex PCR reads again in MiXCR, with one record for every CDR3 protein. The sample gives about 1.1 million distinct CDR3 sequences, about 40% of which show up once; approximately 10% is in the top ten. Sequenced: peripheral blood or thyroid tissue (not recorded which). The receptors come from an adult man with Graves' hyperthyroidism.

This rearrangement joins TRBV7-8 to TRBJ2-7, with TRBD1 matching over 9 bases. After removal of 7 bases from V and 6 bases from J, the junction contained 10 bases not matched to a gene. Looked up from germline, CDR1 is SGHVS and CDR2 is FQNEAQ. The CDR3 length is 14 residues. The DNA for the CDR3 is TGTGCCAGCATCGAGGGACAGGGCTATTCCGAGCAGTACTTC. Translating gives CASIEGQGYSEQYF.

The chain carries TRBV19 and TRBJ1-5; D not resolved. This CDR3 is 15 amino acids long. CDR1 is LNHDA and CDR2 is SQIVND in the germline V gene (reference sequence). V lost 4 bases and J 0 bases, leaving 10 bases between the germline ends. CDR3 DNA sequence: TGTGCCAGTAGTACGGTAGAGTATAGCAATCAGCCCCAGCATTTT. Translating gives CASSTVEYSNQPQHF.

The sample holds one count of this clonotype. This may be a read error, as it is one base from a much larger clone. As DNA, the CDR3 is TGCAGTGCTAGTTCCAGGGGGGTTTTGGCCCAGTACTTC. It translates to CSASSRGVLAQYF. The J gene is TRBJ2-5, the V gene TRBV20-1; possible D gene TRBD1, 7 bases. The ends were cut back, 3 bases at V and 9 bases at J, with 17 bases in the middle. CDR1 DFQATT and CDR2 SNEGSKA come from the germline V gene (reference sequence). CDR3 length equals 13 residues.